The 21 T cell receptor beta chains presented below share a single source sample, sequenced in a study of blood T cell repertoires in COVID-19. Assay used: immunoSEQ multiplex PCR; TCRdb lists only in-frame clones, some missing. Among about 230,000 clones listed, roughly 85% were seen once. The source material was peripheral blood. These receptor sequences come from a woman aged 70 to 79 with active or convalescent COVID-19.

This clone was observed a single time. V is TRBV7-3 and J is TRBJ2-1, with TRBD1 matching 8 bases. CDR1 and CDR2 from the germline V gene are SGHTA and FQGTGA. Trimming at V came to 6 bases and at J to 0 bases, leaving 4 bases not matched to a gene. This CDR3 is 15 amino acids long. The CDR3 loop reads CASSITGGSYNEQFF. CDR3 DNA sequence: TGTGCCAGCAGTATTACAGGGGGCTCCTACAATGAGCAGTTCTTC. The whole variable domain, filled in from reference TRBV7-3 and TRBJ2-1, reads GAGVSQTPSNKVTEKGKYVELRCDPISGHTALYWYRQSLGQGPEFLIYFQGTGAADDSGLPNDRFFAVRPEGSVSTLKIQRTERGDSAVYLCASSITGGSYNEQFFGPGTRLTVL.

This chain connects TRBV5-1 to TRBJ2-2; maybe TRBD2 (5 bases). This CDR3 has 16 residues. Trimming shortened V by 4 bases and J by 1 base, and 14 bases separated the two germline ends. Germline values: CDR1 SGHRS, CDR2 YFSETQ. This chain's CDR3 is CASSVDPGGNTGELFF. CDR3 DNA: TGCGCCAGCAGCGTGGACCCCGGAGGGAACACCGGGGAGCTGTTTTTT.

The V call is TRBV7-2, the J call TRBJ1-2; TRBD1 aligns across 7 bases. Trimming took 3 bases from V and 7 from J; bases not matched to a gene: 2. CDR1 and CDR2 from the germline V gene are SGHTA and FQGNSA. CDR3 length: 12 amino acids. The CDR3 nucleotides are TGTGCCAGCAGCTTCGACAGGGCTGGCTACACCTTC. This codes for CASSFDRAGYTF.

Concerning this clone: Other DNA sequences within the sample encode an identical CDR3. This chain joins TRBV7-9 and TRBJ2-7, with a weak D call TRBD2 (5 bases). The length of the CDR3 is 13 residues. Deletions cut 5 bases from V and 2 bases from J, with 10 bases between. Germline V lookup: CDR1 SEHNR, CDR2 FQNEAQ (reference sequence). CDR3 amino acids: CASSASGTYEQYF. The CDR3 DNA reads as TGTGCCAGCAGCGCCAGCGGAACCTACGAGCAGTACTTC.

V usage is TRBV3-1 (or the pseudogene TRBV3-2) and J usage is TRBJ1-1; no clear D gene. The CDR3 is made up of 15 amino acids. CDR1 and CDR2 (germline): LGHDT, YNNKEL (reference sequence). The ends were cut back, 2 bases at V and 4 bases at J, with 14 bases in the middle. In DNA form, the CDR3 reads TGTGCCAGCAGCCAATCATGGTCAGGAGGCACTGAAGCTTTCTTT. Its protein is CASSQSWSGGTEAFF.

The chain links TRBV6-1 to TRBJ2-3, with D perhaps matching TRBD2 (6 bases). V lost 0 bases to trimming and J lost 2 bases, with 9 bases between them. Looked up from germline, CDR1 is MNHNS and CDR2 is SASEGT. The length of the CDR3 is 15 residues. The CDR3 DNA sequence: TGTGCCAGCAGTGAAGCCATAGCGGTCACAGATACGCAGTATTTT. It codes for CASSEAIAVTDTQYF.

The V call is TRBV28, the J call TRBJ1-5; maybe TRBD1 (5 bases). V was shortened by 6 bases and J by 6 bases, with 9 bases between the two germline ends. Germline assignment: CDR1 MDHEN and CDR2 SYDVKM. The CDR3 contains 12 residues. CDR3 region: CASRVGGQPQHF. DNA of the CDR3: TGTGCCAGCAGAGTCGGGGGTCAGCCCCAGCATTTT. Supplemented by reference TRBV28 and TRBJ1-5, the full variable domain reads DVKVTQSSRYLVKRTGEKVFLECVQDMDHENMFWYRQDPGLGLRLIYFSYDVKMKEKGDIPEGYSVSREKKERFSLILESASTNQTSMYLCASRVGGQPQHFGDGTRLSIL.

This chain joins TRBV21-1 and TRBJ2-1; the table's D call, TRBD2, has no DNA check behind it. TRBV21-1 is shown as a pseudogene. The CDR3 contains 20 residues. The CDR3 sequence: CASSTDRGLDSGRGHNEQFF. DNA of the CDR3: TGTGCCAGCAGCACGGACAGGGGGTTAGATAGCGGGAGGGGCCACAATGAGCAGTTCTTC.

This chain joins TRBV18 and TRBJ2-7, with TRBD1 matching 7 bases. Germline assignment: CDR1 KGHSH and CDR2 LQKENI. Germline trimming cut 2 bases from V and 0 bases from J; bases unmatched to any gene: 4. The CDR3 contains 15 residues. The CDR3 bases are TGTGCCAGCTCACCAAGGGACAGTTTCTCCTACGAGCAGTACTTC. Translating gives CASSPRDSFSYEQYF. Based on the CDR3 plus reference TRBV18 and TRBJ2-7, the full variable domain is NAGVMQNPRHLVRRRGQEARLRCSPMKGHSHVYWYRQLPEEGLKFMVYLQKENIIDESGMPKERFSAEFPKEGPSILRIQQVVRGDSAAYFCASSPRDSFSYEQYFGPGTRLTVT.

The V gene is TRBV5-1, the J gene TRBJ2-3, with 11 nucleotides matching TRBD2. The CDR3 spans 17 residues. J lost 2 bases, V lost 1 base, and 6 bases had no gene match. Germline CDR1 is SGHRS and CDR2 is YFSETQ. The CDR3 spells CASSLMLAGGFTDTQYF. In DNA, the CDR3 is TGCGCCAGCAGCTTGATGCTAGCGGGGGGATTCACAGATACGCAGTATTTT.

V gene TRBV7-3 combines with J gene TRBJ1-1; 11 bases are shared with TRBD1. J gave up 10 bases and V 5 bases, and 3 bases lay outside the gene matches. The CDR3 extends over 12 amino acids. Germline V gene data show CDR1 as SGHTA and CDR2 as FQGTGA. The CDR3 region is CASSADRGPAFF. As DNA, the CDR3 is TGTGCCAGCAGCGCGGACAGGGGGCCAGCTTTCTTT.

A few counts support this clone. The V call is TRBV5-4, the J call TRBJ2-1, with 9 bases identical to TRBD2. Trimming at V came to 2 bases and at J to 0 bases, leaving 12 bases not matched to a gene. CDR1 and CDR2 (germline): SGHNT, YYREEE (reference sequence). The CDR3 is 19 amino acids. The CDR3 DNA reads as TGTGCCAGCAGCTTAGGGCTAGCGGGGCCCCTGAGCTCCTACAATGAGCAGTTCTTC. Protein sequence: CASSLGLAGPLSSYNEQFF.

This clone was recorded once. V gene TRBV28 combines with J gene TRBJ2-5, with D possibly being TRBD2 (7 bases). The germline V and J ends were trimmed by 2 bases and 5 bases, with 15 bases remaining between them. Germline CDR1 reads MDHEN; CDR2 reads SYDVKM. The CDR3 is 15 amino acids. CDR3 DNA sequence: TGTGCCAGCAGTTTAGCGGGGGCGCCGTGGGAGACCCAGTACTTC. Translation gives CASSLAGAPWETQYF.

The V and J genes are TRBV28 and TRBJ1-1; 7 positions agree with TRBD1. Germline V lookup: CDR1 MDHEN, CDR2 SYDVKM. Germline trimming cut 8 bases from V and 6 bases from J; bases unmatched to any gene: 9. The CDR3 covers 13 residues. The CDR3, as DNA: TGTGCCAGCTGCCTAGAGGGGGCCGCTGAAGCTTTCTTT. This translates into CASCLEGAAEAFF.

The chain joins TRBV5-1 to TRBJ1-6; TRBD1 might be the D (6 bases). The germline V and J ends were trimmed by 0 bases and 9 bases, with 13 bases remaining between them. Germline V CDR1 and CDR2: SGHRS, YFSETQ. The CDR3 is made up of 15 amino acids. The CDR3 coding sequence is TGCGCCAGCAGCTTGGGTGGCAGGGGTTCTTCACCCCTCCACTTT. As protein: CASSLGGRGSSPLHF.

Concerning this clone itself: An end of the junction differs from the germline gene, which may be a read error. J is TRBJ2-3 and V is TRBV19; perhaps TRBD1 as D (5 bases). Per germline, CDR1 LNHDA and CDR2 SQIVND (reference sequence). The CDR3 is 16 amino acids. The CDR3 loop is CASSLDRRPGPDTQYF. CDR3 nucleotide sequence: TGTGCCAGTAGTCTAGACAGACGCCCTGGGCCAGATACGCAGTATTTT.

The genes are TRBV9 and TRBJ1-4, with TRBD1 as a possible D gene (5 bases). With 3 bases removed from V and 3 bases from J, the gap between germline ends came to 12 bases. CDR1 is SGDLS, CDR2 YYNGEE, per germline. CDR3 length: 15 residues. CDR3 coding DNA: TGTGCCAGCAGCGCTACCGGGGACTCTAATGAAAAACTGTTTTTT. This gives the protein CASSATGDSNEKLFF.

V and J are TRBV7-3 and TRBJ1-1; 8 bases align to TRBD1. CDR3 length: 13 amino acids. CDR1 and CDR2 (germline): SGHTA, FQGTGA. With 4 bases clipped from V and 4 bases from J, the junction kept 2 bases outside the gene matches. The CDR3 loop is CASSYTGGTEAFF. As DNA, the CDR3 is TGTGCCAGCAGCTATACAGGGGGCACTGAAGCTTTCTTT.

V is TRBV19 and J is TRBJ2-5; possibly TRBD2 for D (5 bases). CDR3 length: 13 amino acids. The ends were cut back, 6 bases at V and 1 base at J, with 9 bases in the middle. The V gene's germline CDR1 is LNHDA and CDR2 SQIVND (reference sequence). This CDR3 reads CASSGGLQETQYF. As DNA, the CDR3 is TGTGCCAGTAGCGGAGGACTCCAAGAGACCCAGTACTTC.

The genes are TRBV10-3 and TRBJ1-1, with 7 bases identical to TRBD1. The CDR3 is 16 amino acids. The germline V gene has CDR1 ENHRY and CDR2 SYGVKD. Trimming took 3 bases from V and 5 from J; bases not matched to a gene: 12. CDR3 coding DNA: TGTGCCATCAGTGACCAGGTCGGCAGGGGGGATACTGAAGCTTTCTTT. Translation gives CAISDQVGRGDTEAFF.

The chain employs TRBV6-5 and TRBJ1-1; 8 bases line up with TRBD1. The CDR3 runs to 16 residues. V trimming: 4 bases; J trimming: 3 bases; junction bases outside the gene matches: 10. Per the germline V gene, CDR1 is MNHEY and CDR2 is SVGAGI. CDR3 sequence reads: CASSLAGGAGDTEAFF. As DNA, the CDR3 is TGTGCCAGCAGTTTAGCAGGGGGCGCGGGGGACACTGAAGCTTTCTTT.